This TCR beta chain derives from a study of chemoradiotherapy in HPV16-positive cancers. The CDR3 length is 16 residues. Germline V CDR1 and CDR2: SGHTA, FQGNSA. Trimming at V came to 0 bases and at J to 1 base, leaving 4 bases not matched to a gene. A single count supports this clone. The assay was immunoSEQ multiplex PCR, and TCRdb's table has in-frame clones only and misses some. The repertoire includes thousands of clones, roughly 70% of them detected once, and 31% sits in the top ten. The clonotype was recovered from a human donor with HPV-associated anogenital cancer. The V gene is TRBV7-2, the J gene TRBJ2-3; 7 bases are a match to TRBD2. Sample collection was performed from a patient who underwent chemoradiotherapy. For the CDR3, the DNA is TGTGCCAGCAGCTTAGCGGGAGGGCCGGGCACAGATACGCAGTATTTT. Its translation is CASSLAGGPGTDTQYF.